Each of the 7 T cell receptor beta chains below was sequenced from the same sample in a study of PD-L1 blockade in urothelial cancer. Time point specified: pretreatment peripheral blood. Sequenced by immunoSEQ multiplex PCR; TCRdb stores in-frame clones only, minus some. The table has about 38,000 clones, 85% seen once. Sequenced material: PBMCs, taken around atezolizumab (anti-PD-L1) treatment. Receptors originate from an elderly man with urothelial cancer.

The J gene is TRBJ1-3, the V gene TRBV5-1; D possibly corresponds to TRBD1 (5 bases). V was cut by 4 bases and J by 2 bases, with 10 bases left in between. The CDR3 is made up of 14 amino acids. The V gene's germline CDR1 is SGHRS and CDR2 YFSETQ. CDR3 coding DNA: TGCGCCAGCAGCCCGGCAGGGACTGGAAACACCATATATTTT. Translated, it gives CASSPAGTGNTIYF.

This clone was observed once. The CDR3 here is CASSWGTANEKLFF. CDR3 bases: TGTGCCAGCAGCTGGGGGACAGCTAATGAAAAACTGTTTTTT. The chain links TRBV11-2 to TRBJ1-4; 7 bases are a match to TRBD1. Looked up from germline, CDR1 is SGHAT and CDR2 is FQNNGV. Germline trimming cut 4 bases from V and 3 bases from J; bases unmatched to any gene: 2. The CDR3 sequence is 14 residues long.

This rearrangement joins TRBV27 to TRBJ2-3, with D perhaps TRBD2 (5 bases). This CDR3 spans 13 amino acids. Germline V lookup: CDR1 MNHEY, CDR2 SMNVEV (reference sequence). Trimming pared 3 bases from V and 4 bases from J, leaving 8 bases between. This CDR3 reads CASSLSGSDTQYF. CDR3 coding DNA: TGTGCCAGCAGTTTGTCGGGGTCAGATACGCAGTATTTT.

The V call is TRBV4-2, the J call TRBJ2-2; tentatively, D is TRBD2 (6 bases). The ends were cut back, 3 bases at V and 5 bases at J, with 13 bases in the middle. This CDR3 contains 15 residues. Germline lookup yields CDR1 LGHNA and CDR2 YNFKEQ. The CDR3 reads CASSHPRGSTGELFF. The CDR3 DNA is TGTGCCAGCAGCCATCCCCGGGGGTCGACCGGGGAGCTGTTTTTT.

The J gene is TRBJ2-6, the V gene TRBV15, with D possibly being TRBD1 (5 bases). This CDR3 comprises 15 residues. Per the germline V gene, CDR1 is LNHNV and CDR2 is YYDKDF (reference sequence). The V end lost 6 bases, the J end lost 2 bases, and 11 bases lay between the germline ends. CDR3 in DNA: TGTGCCACCAGGTCAGGGAATACTGGGGCCAACGTCCTGACTTTC. It specifies CATRSGNTGANVLTF.

This sequence joins TRBV2 and TRBJ2-1; 9 bases line up with TRBD1. The length of the CDR3 is 13 residues. V shed 3 bases, J shed 8 bases, and the junction held 2 bases outside the gene matches. The germline CDR1 and CDR2 sequences are SNHLY and FYNNEI. The DNA of the CDR3 is TGTGCCAGCAGTGAGGACAGGGGACATGAGCAGTTCTTC. Amino acids: CASSEDRGHEQFF.

This chain connects TRBV30 to TRBJ2-5; tentative D call: TRBD1 (5 bases). The CDR3 covers 14 residues. V dropped 0 bases and J dropped 4 bases, with 12 bases sitting between them. Germline V CDR1 and CDR2: GTSNPN, SVGIG (reference sequence). In DNA form, the CDR3 reads TGTGCCTGGAGTGTACAAGCAGGGATAGAGACCCAGTACTTC. Protein sequence: CAWSVQAGIETQYF.